Each of the 5 T cell receptor beta chains below was sequenced from the same sample in a study of blood T cell repertoires in COVID-19. Some clones are missing from TCRdb's copy, which holds only in-frame ones; the method was immunoSEQ multiplex PCR. The sample holds fewer than 65,000 clones; approximately 80% are singletons and the top ten take about a tenth. Sample: peripheral blood. The receptors shown here come from a man aged 25 to 45 with COVID-19, enrolled during active disease.

This chain links TRBV6-5 with TRBJ1-2; D is perhaps TRBD1 (6 bases). The CDR3 loop spans 15 amino acids. Germline assignment: CDR1 MNHEY and CDR2 SVGAGI. The V end was cut by 6 bases, the J end by 1 base, with 15 bases between. The CDR3 reads CASRDRDTLNYGYTF. DNA of the CDR3: TGTGCCAGCAGGGACCGGGACACCCTTAACTATGGCTACACCTTC.

The rearrangement uses TRBV5-4 and TRBJ2-1; D may be TRBD1 (5 bases). The germline V gene has CDR1 SGHNT and CDR2 YYREEE (reference sequence). Trimming pared 3 bases from V and 8 bases from J, leaving 15 bases between. CDR3 size: 14 residues. This chain's CDR3 is CASSSSDTPHEQFF. The CDR3 bases are TGTGCCAGCAGCTCCTCGGACACCCCCCATGAGCAGTTCTTC.

V usage is TRBV29-1 and J usage is TRBJ1-2; 9 bases are a match to TRBD1. Germline CDR1 and CDR2: SQVTM and ANQGSEA. With V trimmed by 6 bases and J by 5 bases, 10 bases remained unmatched. The CDR3 totals 14 residues. The CDR3 loop is CSVGRDREGYGYTF. The DNA of the CDR3 is TGCAGCGTCGGCCGGGACAGGGAAGGTTATGGCTACACCTTC.

The rearrangement joins TRBV19 to TRBJ1-1; D gene ambiguous. Per germline, CDR1 LNHDA and CDR2 SQIVND (reference sequence). Trimming took 3 bases from V and 1 from J, leaving 3 bases between them. This CDR3 is 12 amino acids long. CDR3 in amino acids: CASSIRNTEAFF. The CDR3 DNA is TGTGCCAGTAGTATCCGGAACACTGAAGCTTTCTTT. The complete variable domain, with remaining parts taken from reference TRBV19 and TRBJ1-1, reads DGGITQSPKYLFRKEGQNVTLSCEQNLNHDAMYWYRQDPGQGLRLIYYSQIVNDFQKGDIAEGYSVSREKKESFPLTVTSAQKNPTAFYLCASSIRNTEAFFGQGTRLTVV.

This clone was seen more than once but under ten times. The J gene is TRBJ2-5, the V gene TRBV2; no clear D gene. V lost 4 bases to trimming and J lost 1 base, with 10 bases between them. The CDR3 is 14 residues long. CDR1 is SNHLY and CDR2 is FYNNEI in the germline V gene. The CDR3 protein is CASSVSRSQETQYF. CDR3 coding DNA: TGTGCCAGCAGTGTCTCACGGTCCCAAGAGACCCAGTACTTC.